Listed here are 19 T cell receptor beta chains from one sample, sequenced in a study of T-cell memory formation after mild COVID-19. In TCRdb, the 5' RACE reads were re-called with MiXCR into one record per CDR3 protein. The table shows more than 150,000 distinct CDR3 sequences, with about 18% occurring only once. Sequencing was carried out using PBMCs or a T cell subset sorted from them (not recorded which). Receptors were obtained from a young man who had mild COVID-19 (a few samples of this study predate the infection). Cell type and time point are not known.

This clonotype was recorded a few times. The chain uses TRBV5-1 and TRBJ2-1, with D possibly TRBD2 on 7 matching bases. V lost 5 bases and J 7 bases, leaving 16 bases between the germline ends. The CDR3 is made up of 14 amino acids. Germline V gene data show CDR1 as SGHRS and CDR2 as YFSETQ. CDR3 residues: CASSSGGPGNEQFF. In DNA form, the CDR3 reads TGCGCCAGCAGTTCGGGGGGCCCTGGAAATGAGCAGTTCTTC.

The V call is TRBV20-1, the J call TRBJ1-6; 7 nucleotides line up with TRBD1. Germline V gene data show CDR1 as DFQATT and CDR2 as SNEGSKA (reference sequence). The CDR3 has 15 amino acids. V shed 2 bases and J 7 bases; nucleotides not matched to a gene: 8. CDR3 DNA: TGCAGTGCTAGAAAAGCAGGGGGTGGCAATTCACCCCTCCACTTT. Its translation is CSARKAGGGNSPLHF.

In its sample, this clonotype was seen a few times. CDR3 amino acids: CASSPGVYSPLHF. The CDR3 DNA reads TGTGCCAGCAGTCCAGGGGTATACTCACCCCTCCACTTT. This chain links TRBV12-3 or TRBV12-4 with TRBJ1-6, with a tentative D call TRBD1 (6 bases). The CDR3 covers 13 residues. V was clipped by 5 bases and J by 10 bases, with 12 bases between them.

There are a few counts of this clonotype. The chain uses TRBV5-6 and TRBJ2-3, with TRBD2 matching over 9 bases. The germline gives CDR1 SGHDT, CDR2 YYEEEE. V trimming: 2 bases; J trimming: 3 bases; junction bases outside the gene matches: 4. The CDR3 has 15 amino acids. The CDR3 DNA reads TGTGCCAGCAGCTTCGGGGGACTAGCAACAGATACGCAGTATTTT. It codes for CASSFGGLATDTQYF.

The chain couples TRBV9 to TRBJ1-6; the D gene is possibly TRBD1 (6 bases). Trimming cost V 4 bases and J 9 bases, with 20 bases left between them. The CDR3 runs 16 residues. CDR1 and CDR2 (germline): SGDLS, YYNGEE. The CDR3 bases are TGTGCCAGCAGCTCAATGAGCGGACAGTTGGGTTCACCCCTCCACTTT. Its translation: CASSSMSGQLGSPLHF.

J is TRBJ2-3 and V is TRBV5-1; D is uncertain. V was trimmed by 0 bases and J by 1 base, leaving 12 bases between them. CDR3 length: 16 residues. The germline CDR1 and CDR2 sequences are SGHRS and YFSETQ. CDR3 protein: CASSLEGGEGTDTQYF. DNA of the CDR3: TGCGCCAGCAGCTTGGAGGGCGGAGAAGGCACAGATACGCAGTATTTT.

This sequence joins TRBV27 and TRBJ2-7, with TRBD2 as a possible D gene (6 bases). Germline-derived CDR1 and CDR2 are MNHEY and SMNVEV (reference sequence). The CDR3 sequence is 9 residues long. The CDR3 here is CASCPFGGV. The CDR3 DNA reads as TGTGCCAGCTGCCCGTTCGGGGGCGTC.

The chain uses TRBV7-7 and TRBJ2-5, with TRBD1 matching over 9 bases. Germline CDR1 is SSHAT and CDR2 is FNYEAQ (reference sequence). This CDR3 contains 13 residues. Trimming took 4 bases from V and 4 from J; bases not matched to a gene: 1. CDR3 amino acids: CASSWTGAETQYF. CDR3 DNA sequence: TGTGCCAGCAGCTGGACAGGGGCAGAGACCCAGTACTTC.

This rearrangement joins TRBV4-1 to TRBJ2-3; 13 bases are shared with TRBD2. V lost 0 bases to trimming and J lost 4 bases; unmatched junction nucleotides: 4. The germline gives CDR1 MGHRA, CDR2 YSYEKL. There are 17 residues in the CDR3. This chain's CDR3 is CASSQDPLAGGPDTQYF. CDR3 DNA: TGCGCCAGCAGCCAAGACCCACTAGCGGGGGGGCCAGATACGCAGTATTTT.

The V and J genes are TRBV6-5 and TRBJ2-5; TRBD2 matches at 7 bases. Germline values: CDR1 MNHEY, CDR2 SVGAGI. After removal of 2 bases from V and 4 bases from J, the junction contained 1 base not matched to a gene. The CDR3 extends over 13 amino acids. CDR3 region: CASSYAGVETQYF. CDR3 bases: TGTGCCAGCAGTTACGCGGGGGTAGAGACCCAGTACTTC.

This clonotype came up a few times. This sequence joins TRBV3-1 and TRBJ2-3; perhaps TRBD2 as D (7 bases). The CDR3 contains 14 residues. V was trimmed by 5 bases and J by 1 base, leaving 10 bases between them. From germline, CDR1 is LGHDT and CDR2 YNNKEL (reference sequence). The CDR3 DNA is TGTGCCAGCAGCAAGGGGGGGGGCACAGATACGCAGTATTTT. It is translated as CASSKGGGTDTQYF.

The genes are TRBV12-5 and TRBJ1-1, with D hard to call. This CDR3 comprises 11 residues. V lost 6 bases and J lost 5, with 7 bases in between. Per the germline V gene, CDR1 is LGHNT and CDR2 is FRNRAP. The CDR3 reads CASGWGTEAFF. CDR3 DNA: TGTGCTAGTGGATGGGGTACTGAAGCTTTCTTT.

The rearrangement links TRBV7-9 to TRBJ1-2; no clear D. Deletions cut 3 bases from V and 8 bases from J, with 10 bases between. CDR1 is SEHNR, CDR2 FQNEAQ, per germline (reference sequence). The CDR3 consists of 12 residues. The CDR3 is CASSLEVGGYTF. The CDR3, as DNA: TGTGCCAGCAGCTTGGAGGTGGGGGGCTACACCTTC.

In its sample, this clonotype was seen a few times. V usage is TRBV7-8 and J usage is TRBJ1-1; TRBD1 agrees at 11 bases. The CDR3 has 14 amino acids. J lost 5 bases, V lost 5 bases, and 4 bases had no gene match. Germline V gene sequence: CDR1 SGHVS, CDR2 FQNEAQ. This chain's CDR3 is CASSKDRGLTEAFF. DNA for the CDR3: TGTGCCAGCAGCAAGGACAGGGGGCTTACTGAAGCTTTCTTT.

The CDR3 DNA follows: TGTGCCAGCAGCAAAGAAGGGACAGAGCACCGGGGTGAAAAACTGTTTTTT. Translated: CASSKEGTEHRGEKLFF. This rearrangement joins TRBV21-1 to TRBJ1-4; TRBD1 is the table's D call and was not checked against the DNA. TRBV21-1 is designated a pseudogene. The CDR3 length is 17 residues.

Ten or more counts support this clonotype. The CDR3 DNA is TGCGCCAGCAGCTTGGCTAGCGGGGGGATATATGAGCAGTTCTTC. This translates into CASSLASGGIYEQFF. The J gene is TRBJ2-1, the V gene TRBV5-1; TRBD2 matches at 11 bases. Germline trimming cut 0 bases from V and 8 bases from J; bases unmatched to any gene: 4. CDR3 length equals 15 residues. Germline lookup yields CDR1 SGHRS and CDR2 YFSETQ.

The chain joins TRBV4-2 to TRBJ1-5; 11 positions agree with TRBD1. The V gene's germline CDR1 is LGHNA and CDR2 YNFKEQ. The junction had 1 base not matched to a gene; V was cut back by 1 base and J by 5 bases. CDR3 length: 15 amino acids. DNA of the CDR3: TGTGCCAGCAGCCAAGGGGACAGGGGGGATCAGCCCCAGCATTTT. It encodes CASSQGDRGDQPQHF.

This clonotype was picked up a small number of times. The V and J genes are TRBV20-1 and TRBJ2-1; D may be TRBD1 (5 bases). The V gene lost 7 bases and the J gene lost 8 bases, with 12 bases spanning the gap. The CDR3 runs to 11 residues. CDR1 and CDR2 (germline): DFQATT, SNEGSKA (reference sequence). In DNA form, the CDR3 reads TGCAGTGGGTTGGGGCTCGATGAGCAGTTCTTC. Protein product: CSGLGLDEQFF.

The chain carries TRBV7-2 and TRBJ2-5; 8 bases line up with TRBD1. Germline V gene data show CDR1 as SGHTA and CDR2 as FQGNSA. The CDR3 is 14 residues long. J gave up 5 bases and V 2 bases, and 4 bases lay outside the gene matches. CDR3 amino acids: CASSLSGGAETQYF. Here the CDR3 DNA reads TGTGCCAGCAGCTTATCAGGGGGCGCGGAGACCCAGTACTTC. The full variable domain, its missing parts supplied by reference TRBV7-2 and TRBJ2-5, is GAGVSQSPSNKVTEKGKDVELRCDPISGHTALYWYRQSLGQGLEFLIYFQGNSAPDKSGLPSDRFSAERTGGSVSTLTIQRTQQEDSAVYLCASSLSGGAETQYFGPGTRLLVL.